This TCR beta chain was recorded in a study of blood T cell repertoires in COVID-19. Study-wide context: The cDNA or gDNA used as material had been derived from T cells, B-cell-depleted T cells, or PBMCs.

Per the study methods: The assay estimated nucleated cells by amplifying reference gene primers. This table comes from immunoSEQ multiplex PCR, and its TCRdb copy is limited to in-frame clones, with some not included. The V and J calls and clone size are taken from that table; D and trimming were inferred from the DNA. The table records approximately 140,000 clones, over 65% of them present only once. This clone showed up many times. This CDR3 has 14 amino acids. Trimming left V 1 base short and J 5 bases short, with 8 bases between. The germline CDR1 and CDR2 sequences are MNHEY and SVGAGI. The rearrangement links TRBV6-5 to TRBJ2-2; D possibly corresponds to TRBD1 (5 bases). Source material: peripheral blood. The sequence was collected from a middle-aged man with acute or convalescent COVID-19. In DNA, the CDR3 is TGTGCCAGCAGTTACTTCGGACAAACCGGGGAGCTGTTTTTT. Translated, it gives CASSYFGQTGELFF.